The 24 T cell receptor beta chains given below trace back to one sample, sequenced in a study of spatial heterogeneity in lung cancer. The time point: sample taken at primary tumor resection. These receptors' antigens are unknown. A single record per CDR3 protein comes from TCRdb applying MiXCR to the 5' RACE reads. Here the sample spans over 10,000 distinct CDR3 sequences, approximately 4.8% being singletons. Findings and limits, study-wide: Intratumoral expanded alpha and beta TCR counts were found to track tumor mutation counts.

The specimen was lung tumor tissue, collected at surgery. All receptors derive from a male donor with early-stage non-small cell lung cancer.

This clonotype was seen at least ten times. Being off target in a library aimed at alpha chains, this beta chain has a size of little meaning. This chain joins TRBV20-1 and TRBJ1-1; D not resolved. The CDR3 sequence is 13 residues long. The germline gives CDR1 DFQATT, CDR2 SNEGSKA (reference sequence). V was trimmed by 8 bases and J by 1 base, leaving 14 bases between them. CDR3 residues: CSTRGGSNTEAFF. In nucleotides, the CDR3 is TGCAGTACCCGAGGAGGCTCGAACACTGAAGCTTTCTTT.

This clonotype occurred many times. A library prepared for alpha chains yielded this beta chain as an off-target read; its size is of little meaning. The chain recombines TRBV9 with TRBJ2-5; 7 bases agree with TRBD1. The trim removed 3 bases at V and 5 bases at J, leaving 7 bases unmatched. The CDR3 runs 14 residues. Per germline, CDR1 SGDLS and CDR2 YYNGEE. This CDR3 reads CASSAGTVSETQYF. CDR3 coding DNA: TGTGCCAGCAGCGCAGGGACAGTTTCTGAGACCCAGTACTTC.

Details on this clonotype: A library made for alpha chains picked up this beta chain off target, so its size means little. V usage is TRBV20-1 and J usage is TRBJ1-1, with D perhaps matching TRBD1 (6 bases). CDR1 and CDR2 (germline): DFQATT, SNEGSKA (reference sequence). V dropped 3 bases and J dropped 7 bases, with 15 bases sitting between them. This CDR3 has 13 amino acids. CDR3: CSARVHRVSEAFF. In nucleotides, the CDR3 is TGCAGTGCTAGGGTTCACAGGGTCAGTGAAGCTTTCTTT.

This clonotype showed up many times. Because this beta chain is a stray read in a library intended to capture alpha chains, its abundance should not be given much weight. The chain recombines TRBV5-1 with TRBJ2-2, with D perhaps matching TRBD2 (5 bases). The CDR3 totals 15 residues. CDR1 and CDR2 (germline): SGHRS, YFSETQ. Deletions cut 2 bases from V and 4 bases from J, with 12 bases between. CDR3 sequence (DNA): TGCGCCAGCAGCTTCTTGGAGCGGAGCACCGGGGAGCTGTTTTTT. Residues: CASSFLERSTGELFF. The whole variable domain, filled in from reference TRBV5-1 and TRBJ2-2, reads KAGVTQTPRYLIKTRGQQVTLSCSPISGHRSVSWYQQTPGQGLQFLFEYFSETQRNKGNFPGRFSGRQFSNSRSEMNVSTLELGDSALYLCASSFLERSTGELFFGEGSRLTVL.

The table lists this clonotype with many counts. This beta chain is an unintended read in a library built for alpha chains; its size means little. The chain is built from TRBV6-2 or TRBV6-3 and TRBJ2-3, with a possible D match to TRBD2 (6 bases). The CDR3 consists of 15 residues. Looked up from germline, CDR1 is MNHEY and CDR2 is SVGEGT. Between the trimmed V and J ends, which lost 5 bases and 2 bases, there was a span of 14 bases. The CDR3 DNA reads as TGTGCCAGCAGTAGGCCCGGCGGGGCCACAGATACGCAGTATTTT. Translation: CASSRPGGATDTQYF.

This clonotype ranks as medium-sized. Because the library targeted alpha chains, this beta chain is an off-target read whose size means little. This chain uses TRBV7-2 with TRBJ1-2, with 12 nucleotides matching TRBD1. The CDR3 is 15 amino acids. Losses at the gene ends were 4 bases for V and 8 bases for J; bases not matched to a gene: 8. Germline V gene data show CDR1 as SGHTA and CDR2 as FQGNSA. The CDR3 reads CASSSTGQGARGYTF. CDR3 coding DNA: TGTGCCAGCAGCTCCACGGGACAGGGGGCAAGAGGCTACACCTTC. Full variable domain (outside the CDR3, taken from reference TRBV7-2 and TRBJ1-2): GAGVSQSPSNKVTEKGKDVELRCDPISGHTALYWYRQSLGQGLEFLIYFQGNSAPDKSGLPSDRFSAERTGGSVSTLTIQRTQQEDSAVYLCASSSTGQGARGYTFGSGTRLTVV.

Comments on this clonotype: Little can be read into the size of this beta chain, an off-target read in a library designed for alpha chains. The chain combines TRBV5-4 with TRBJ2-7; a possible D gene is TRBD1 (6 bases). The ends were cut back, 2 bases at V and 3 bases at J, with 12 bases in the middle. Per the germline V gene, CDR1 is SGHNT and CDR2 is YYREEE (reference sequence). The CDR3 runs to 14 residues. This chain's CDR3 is CASSFSKGGYEQYF. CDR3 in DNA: TGTGCCAGCAGCTTTTCAAAAGGGGGCTACGAGCAGTACTTC.

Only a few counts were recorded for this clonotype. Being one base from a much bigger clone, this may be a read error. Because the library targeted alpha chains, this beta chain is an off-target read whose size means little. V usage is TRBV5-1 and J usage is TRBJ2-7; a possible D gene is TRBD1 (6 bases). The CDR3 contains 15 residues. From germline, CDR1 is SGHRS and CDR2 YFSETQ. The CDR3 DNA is TGCGTCAGCAGCTTGACCGGGACAATAAGCTACGAGCAGTACTTC. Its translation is CVSSLTGTISYEQYF.

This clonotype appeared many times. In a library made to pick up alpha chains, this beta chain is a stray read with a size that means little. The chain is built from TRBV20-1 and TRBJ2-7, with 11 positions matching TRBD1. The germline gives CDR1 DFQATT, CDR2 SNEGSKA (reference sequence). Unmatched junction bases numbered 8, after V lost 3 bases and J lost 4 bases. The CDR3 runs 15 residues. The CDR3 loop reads CSASRPGTGGYEQYF. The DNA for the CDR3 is TGCAGTGCTAGTCGCCCCGGGACAGGGGGTTACGAGCAGTACTTC.

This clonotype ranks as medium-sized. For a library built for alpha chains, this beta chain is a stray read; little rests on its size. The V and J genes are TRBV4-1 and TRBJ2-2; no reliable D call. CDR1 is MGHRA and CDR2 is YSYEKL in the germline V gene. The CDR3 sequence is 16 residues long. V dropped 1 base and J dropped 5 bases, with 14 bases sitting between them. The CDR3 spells CASSQVPRVETGELFF. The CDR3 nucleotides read TGCGCCAGCAGCCAAGTTCCCCGGGTGGAGACCGGGGAGCTGTTTTTT.

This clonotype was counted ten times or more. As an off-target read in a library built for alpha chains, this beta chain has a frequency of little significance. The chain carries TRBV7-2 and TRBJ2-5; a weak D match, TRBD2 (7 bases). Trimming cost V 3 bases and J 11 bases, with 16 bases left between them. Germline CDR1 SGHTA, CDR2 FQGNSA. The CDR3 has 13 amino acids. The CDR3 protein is CASSLGGAPRQYF. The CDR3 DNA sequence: TGTGCCAGCAGCTTGGGGGGGGCCCCCCGGCAGTACTTC.

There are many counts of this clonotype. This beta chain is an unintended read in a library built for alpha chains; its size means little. The CDR3 reads CASSVRTNYGYTF. The CDR3 coding sequence is TGTGCCAGCAGCGTTCGTACTAACTATGGCTACACCTTC. V gene TRBV9 combines with J gene TRBJ1-2; D unclear. The CDR3 length is 13 residues. V lost 2 bases and J lost 0, with 5 bases in between. CDR1 is SGDLS and CDR2 is YYNGEE in the germline V gene.

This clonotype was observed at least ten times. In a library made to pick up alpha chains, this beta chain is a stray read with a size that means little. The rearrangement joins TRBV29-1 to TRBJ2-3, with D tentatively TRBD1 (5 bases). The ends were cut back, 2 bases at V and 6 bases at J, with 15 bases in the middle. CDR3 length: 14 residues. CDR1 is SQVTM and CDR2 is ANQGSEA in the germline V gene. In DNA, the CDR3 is TGCAGCGTTGAAAGGGGCAGCCGGAAGGATACGCAGTATTTT. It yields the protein CSVERGSRKDTQYF.

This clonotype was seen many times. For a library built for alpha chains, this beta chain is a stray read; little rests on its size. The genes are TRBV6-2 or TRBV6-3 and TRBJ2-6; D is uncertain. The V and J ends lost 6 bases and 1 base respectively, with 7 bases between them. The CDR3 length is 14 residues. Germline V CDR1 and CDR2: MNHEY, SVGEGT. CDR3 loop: CASSRISGANVLTF. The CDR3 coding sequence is TGTGCCAGCAGCCGTATATCTGGGGCCAACGTCCTGACTTTC.

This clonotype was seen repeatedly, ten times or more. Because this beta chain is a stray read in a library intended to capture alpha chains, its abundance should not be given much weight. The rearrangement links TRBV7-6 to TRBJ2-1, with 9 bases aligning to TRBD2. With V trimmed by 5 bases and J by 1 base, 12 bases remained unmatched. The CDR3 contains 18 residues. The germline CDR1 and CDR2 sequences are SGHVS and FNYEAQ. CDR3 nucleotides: TGTGCCAGCAGCCTGATGAGTCTTGCGGGGGGGTCCTACAATGAGCAGTTCTTC. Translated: CASSLMSLAGGSYNEQFF.

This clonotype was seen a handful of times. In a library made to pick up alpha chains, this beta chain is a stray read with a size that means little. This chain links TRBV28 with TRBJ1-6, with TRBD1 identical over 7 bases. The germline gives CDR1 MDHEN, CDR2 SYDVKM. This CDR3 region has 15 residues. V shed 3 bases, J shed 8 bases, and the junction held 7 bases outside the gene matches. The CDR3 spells CASSFSGGMDSPLHF. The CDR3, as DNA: TGTGCCAGCAGTTTCTCAGGGGGTATGGATTCACCCCTCCACTTT. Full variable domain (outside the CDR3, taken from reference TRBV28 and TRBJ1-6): DVKVTQSSRYLVKRTGEKVFLECVQDMDHENMFWYRQDPGLGLRLIYFSYDVKMKEKGDIPEGYSVSREKKERFSLILESASTNQTSMYLCASSFSGGMDSPLHFGNGTRLTVT.

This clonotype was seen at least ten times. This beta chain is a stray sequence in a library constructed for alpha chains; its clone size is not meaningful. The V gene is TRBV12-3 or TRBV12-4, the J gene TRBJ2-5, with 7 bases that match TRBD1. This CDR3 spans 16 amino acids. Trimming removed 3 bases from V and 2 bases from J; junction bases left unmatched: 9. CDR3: CASSFMSGDSQETQYF. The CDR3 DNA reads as TGTGCCAGCAGTTTTATGTCTGGGGACAGTCAAGAGACCCAGTACTTC.

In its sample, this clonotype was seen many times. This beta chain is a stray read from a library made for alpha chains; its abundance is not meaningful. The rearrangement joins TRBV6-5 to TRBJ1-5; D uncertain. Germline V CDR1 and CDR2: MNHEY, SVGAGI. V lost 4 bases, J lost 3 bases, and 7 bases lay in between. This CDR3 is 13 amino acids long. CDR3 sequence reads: CASSLDPNQPQHF. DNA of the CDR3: TGTGCCAGCAGTTTAGATCCCAATCAGCCCCAGCATTTT.

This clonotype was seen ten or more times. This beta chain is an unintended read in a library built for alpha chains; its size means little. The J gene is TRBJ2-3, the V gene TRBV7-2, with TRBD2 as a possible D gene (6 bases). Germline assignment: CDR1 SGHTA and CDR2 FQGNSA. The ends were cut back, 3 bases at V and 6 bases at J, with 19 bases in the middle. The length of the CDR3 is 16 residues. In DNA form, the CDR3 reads TGTGCCAGCAGCTTTCCCCCGGGGGAAAGTAAGGATACGCAGTATTTT. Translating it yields CASSFPPGESKDTQYF. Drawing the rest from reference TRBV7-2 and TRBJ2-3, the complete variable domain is GAGVSQSPSNKVTEKGKDVELRCDPISGHTALYWYRQSLGQGLEFLIYFQGNSAPDKSGLPSDRFSAERTGGSVSTLTIQRTQQEDSAVYLCASSFPPGESKDTQYFGPGTRLTVL.

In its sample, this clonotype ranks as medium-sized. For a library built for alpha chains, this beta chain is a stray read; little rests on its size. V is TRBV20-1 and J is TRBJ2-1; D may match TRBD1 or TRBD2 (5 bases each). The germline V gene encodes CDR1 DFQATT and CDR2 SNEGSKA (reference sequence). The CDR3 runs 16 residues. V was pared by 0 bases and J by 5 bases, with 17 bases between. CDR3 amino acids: CSARDEGTHQHNEQFF. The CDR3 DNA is TGCAGTGCTAGAGATGAGGGGACCCATCAGCACAATGAGCAGTTCTTC.

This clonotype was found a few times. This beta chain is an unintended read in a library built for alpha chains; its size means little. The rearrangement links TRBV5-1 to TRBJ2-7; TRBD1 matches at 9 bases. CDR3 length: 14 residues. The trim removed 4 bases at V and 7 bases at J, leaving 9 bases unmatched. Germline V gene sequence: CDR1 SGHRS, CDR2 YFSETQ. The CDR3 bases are TGCGCCAGCAGCCTGGGACAGGGAATCAGGGAGCAGTACTTC. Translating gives CASSLGQGIREQYF.

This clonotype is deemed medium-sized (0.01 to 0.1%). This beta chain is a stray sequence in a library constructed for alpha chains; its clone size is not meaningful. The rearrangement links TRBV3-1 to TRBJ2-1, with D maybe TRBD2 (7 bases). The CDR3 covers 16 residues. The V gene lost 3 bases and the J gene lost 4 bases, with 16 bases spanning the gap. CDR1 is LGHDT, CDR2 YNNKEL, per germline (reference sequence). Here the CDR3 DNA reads TGTGCCAGCAGCCAGAGTGGGGGGGCCCTTTACAATGAGCAGTTCTTC. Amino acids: CASSQSGGALYNEQFF.

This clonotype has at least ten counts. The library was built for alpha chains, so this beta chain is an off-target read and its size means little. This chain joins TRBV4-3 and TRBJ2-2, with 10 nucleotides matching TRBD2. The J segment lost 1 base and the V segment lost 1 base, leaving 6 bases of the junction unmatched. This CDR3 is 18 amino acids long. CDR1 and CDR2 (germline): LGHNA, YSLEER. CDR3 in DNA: TGCGCCAGCAGCCAAGTGTCTAGCGGGGGCTTGAACACCGGGGAGCTGTTTTTT. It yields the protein CASSQVSSGGLNTGELFF.

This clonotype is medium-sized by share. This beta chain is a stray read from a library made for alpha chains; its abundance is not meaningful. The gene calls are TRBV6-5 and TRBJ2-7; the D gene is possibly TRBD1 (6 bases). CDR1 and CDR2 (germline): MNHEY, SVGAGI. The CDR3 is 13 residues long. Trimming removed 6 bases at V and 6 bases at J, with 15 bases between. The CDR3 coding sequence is TGTGCCAGCAGCCTACAGGGTTGGGGCGAGCAGTACTTC. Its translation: CASSLQGWGEQYF.